This T cell receptor (beta chain) originates from a study of CD8 T cells in ankylosing spondylitis. Study-wide findings and caveats: It appeared that ankylosing spondylitis blood was characterized by a TCR beta motif of about 8 highly homologous variants.

This clonotype was counted at least ten times. Its antigen remains unknown. The CDR3 is made up of 14 amino acids. Germline V lookup: CDR1 KGHDR, CDR2 SFDVKD. V lost 4 bases to trimming and J lost 9 bases; unmatched junction nucleotides: 8. Each TCR beta library was made by quantitative 5'-RACE that incorporated molecular barcodes. TCRdb independently ran MiXCR on the 5' RACE reads; one entry per CDR3 protein. The sample yields about 220,000 distinct CDR3 sequences, about 7.3% seen once. The chain couples TRBV24-1 to TRBJ1-5; 7 nucleotides agree with TRBD1. The clonotype originates from a male donor with ankylosing spondylitis. Source material: blood, either unsorted or a sorted T cell fraction (not recorded which). CDR3: CATSEGTALLPQHF. CDR3 nucleotides: TGTGCCACCAGTGAGGGGACAGCGTTACTGCCCCAGCATTTT.